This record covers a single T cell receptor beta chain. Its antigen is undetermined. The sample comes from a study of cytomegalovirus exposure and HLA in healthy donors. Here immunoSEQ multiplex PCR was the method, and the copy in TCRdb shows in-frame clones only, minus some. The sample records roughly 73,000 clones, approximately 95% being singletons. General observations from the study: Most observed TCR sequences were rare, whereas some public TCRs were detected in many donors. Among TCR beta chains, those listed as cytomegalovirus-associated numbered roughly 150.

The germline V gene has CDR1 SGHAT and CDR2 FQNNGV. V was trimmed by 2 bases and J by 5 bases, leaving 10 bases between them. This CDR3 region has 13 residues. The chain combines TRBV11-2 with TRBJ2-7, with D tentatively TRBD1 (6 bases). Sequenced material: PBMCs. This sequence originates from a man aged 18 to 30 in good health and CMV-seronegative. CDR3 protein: CASSLIGQNEQYF. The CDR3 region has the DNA TGTGCCAGCAGCTTAATAGGACAGAACGAGCAGTACTTC.